The rows below give T cell receptor beta chains drawn from one sample of a study of cytomegalovirus exposure and HLA in healthy donors. Libraries were prepared by immunoSEQ multiplex PCR; TCRdb keeps only in-frame clonotypes and omits some of them. The repertoire holds about 250,000 clones, with about 90% as singletons. Material: PBMCs. The receptors derive from a man aged 18 to 30 in good health and CMV-seropositive. The CDR3 runs from the conserved cysteine through the conserved F or W. A D gene is named only where the DNA matches it firmly. Size is stated for part of the rows, as once, few or many counts, or as a class when the clone is expanded.

cdr3_length: 15
j_call: TRBJ2-2
v_call: TRBV10-2
d_call: -
clone_size: -
cdr3_aa: CASSGGRWNTGELFF
cdr3_nt: TGCGCCAGCAGTGGTGGGAGATGGAACACCGGGGAGCTGTTTTTT

cdr3_length: 15
j_call: TRBJ2-7
v_call: TRBV25-1
d_call: TRBD2
clone_size: once
cdr3_aa: CASSVGSGRALEQYF
cdr3_nt: TGTGCCAGCAGTGTCGGCAGCGGGAGGGCGCTCGAGCAGTACTTC

cdr3_length: 14
j_call: TRBJ2-7
v_call: TRBV7-2
d_call: TRBD1
clone_size: -
cdr3_aa: CASSDQQGIGEQYF
cdr3_nt: TGTGCCAGCAGCGATCAACAGGGGATCGGCGAGCAGTACTTC

cdr3_length: 15
j_call: TRBJ1-1
v_call: TRBV7-2
d_call: -
clone_size: -
cdr3_aa: CASSLEGGSITEAFF
cdr3_nt: TGTGCCAGCAGCTTAGAGGGGGGCTCGATCACTGAAGCTTTCTTT

cdr3_length: 15
j_call: TRBJ2-2
v_call: TRBV4-1
d_call: -
clone_size: -
cdr3_aa: CASSQGTSNTGELFF
cdr3_nt: TGCGCCAGCAGCCAAGGGACTTCGAACACCGGGGAGCTGTTTTTT

cdr3_length: 13
j_call: TRBJ1-1
v_call: TRBV2
d_call: -
clone_size: -
cdr3_aa: CATDQGRNTEAFF
cdr3_nt: TGTGCCACCGATCAGGGTAGGAACACTGAAGCTTTCTTT

cdr3_length: 18
j_call: TRBJ2-1
v_call: TRBV4-1
d_call: TRBD2
clone_size: -
cdr3_aa: CASSQGLAGNPRYNEQFF
cdr3_nt: TGCGCCAGCAGCCAGGGACTAGCGGGAAACCCGAGATACAATGAGCAGTTCTTC

cdr3_length: 18
j_call: TRBJ2-1
v_call: TRBV2
d_call: -
clone_size: -
cdr3_aa: CASSALPGGGSSYNEQFF
cdr3_nt: TGTGCCAGCAGTGCTTTACCAGGGGGGGGTTCGTCCTACAATGAGCAGTTCTTC

cdr3_length: 14
j_call: TRBJ1-2
v_call: TRBV27
d_call: -
clone_size: -
cdr3_aa: CASTPRVGSYGYTF
cdr3_nt: TGTGCCAGCACCCCCCGGGTAGGGAGCTATGGCTACACCTTC

cdr3_length: 15
j_call: TRBJ1-2
v_call: TRBV6-5
d_call: -
clone_size: -
cdr3_aa: CASSYSSVSWDGYTF
cdr3_nt: TGTGCCAGCAGTTACTCGTCGGTGAGTTGGGATGGCTACACCTTC

cdr3_length: 13
j_call: TRBJ1-1
v_call: TRBV6-6
d_call: -
clone_size: -
cdr3_aa: CASSLTVTDEAFF
cdr3_nt: TGTGCCAGCAGCCTAACAGTGACTGATGAAGCTTTCTTT

cdr3_length: 15
j_call: TRBJ2-1
v_call: TRBV27
d_call: -
clone_size: -
cdr3_aa: CASRRPRATYNEQFF
cdr3_nt: TGTGCCAGCAGACGACCGCGGGCAACCTACAATGAGCAGTTCTTC

cdr3_length: 15
j_call: TRBJ2-1
v_call: TRBV2
d_call: -
clone_size: -
cdr3_aa: CASSVLTSLHYEQFF
cdr3_nt: TGTGCCAGCAGTGTCTTGACTAGTCTACACTATGAGCAGTTCTTC

cdr3_length: 14
j_call: TRBJ1-1
v_call: TRBV5-4
d_call: -
clone_size: -
cdr3_aa: CASSRSAGSTEAFF
cdr3_nt: TGTGCCAGCAGCCGTTCGGCAGGGAGCACTGAAGCTTTCTTT

cdr3_length: 15
j_call: TRBJ2-3
v_call: TRBV27
d_call: TRBD2
clone_size: -
cdr3_aa: CASSLLAGWADTQYF
cdr3_nt: TGTGCCAGCAGCCTTCTAGCGGGATGGGCGGATACGCAGTATTTT

cdr3_length: 13
j_call: TRBJ1-1
v_call: TRBV2
d_call: -
clone_size: -
cdr3_aa: CASTDDRNTEAFF
cdr3_nt: TGTGCCAGCACCGACGACAGGAACACTGAAGCTTTCTTT

cdr3_length: 11
j_call: TRBJ2-1
v_call: TRBV27
d_call: -
clone_size: -
cdr3_aa: CASSLADEQFF
cdr3_nt: TGTGCCAGCAGCTTAGCGGATGAGCAGTTCTTC

cdr3_length: 13
j_call: TRBJ1-2
v_call: TRBV5-6
d_call: -
clone_size: once
cdr3_aa: CASSAPGIGGYTF
cdr3_nt: TGTGCCAGCAGCGCCCCGGGAATTGGAGGCTACACCTTC

cdr3_length: 15
j_call: TRBJ2-1
v_call: TRBV28
d_call: TRBD1
clone_size: -
cdr3_aa: CASSFGDRGSGEQFF
cdr3_nt: TGTGCCAGCAGTTTTGGGGACAGGGGGTCCGGTGAGCAGTTCTTC

cdr3_length: 14
j_call: TRBJ1-1
v_call: TRBV30
d_call: TRBD1
clone_size: -
cdr3_aa: CAWSYGTGDTEAFF
cdr3_nt: TGTGCCTGGAGTTACGGGACAGGGGACACTGAAGCTTTCTTT

cdr3_length: 13
j_call: TRBJ2-7
v_call: TRBV4-3
d_call: -
clone_size: few
cdr3_aa: CASSQRSGYEQYF
cdr3_nt: TGCGCCAGCAGCCAACGGTCGGGCTACGAGCAGTACTTC

cdr3_length: 14
j_call: TRBJ1-3
v_call: TRBV4-3
d_call: -
clone_size: once
cdr3_aa: CASSSTGAGNTIYF
cdr3_nt: TGCGCCAGCTCCTCGACCGGGGCTGGAAACACCATATATTTT

cdr3_length: 15
j_call: TRBJ1-4
v_call: TRBV11-2
d_call: TRBD1
clone_size: once
cdr3_aa: CASSQGPTGAQKLFF
cdr3_nt: TGTGCCAGCAGCCAGGGGCCCACAGGGGCCCAAAAACTGTTTTTT

cdr3_length: 14
j_call: TRBJ2-1
v_call: TRBV6-1
d_call: -
clone_size: -
cdr3_aa: CASSGDGRYNEQFF
cdr3_nt: TGTGCCAGCAGTGGGGACGGGCGTTACAATGAGCAGTTCTTC

cdr3_length: 15
j_call: TRBJ1-1
v_call: TRBV28
d_call: -
clone_size: -
cdr3_aa: CASSLVGRGNTEAFF
cdr3_nt: TGTGCCAGCAGTTTGGTAGGGAGGGGGAACACTGAAGCTTTCTTT

cdr3_length: 11
j_call: TRBJ2-3
v_call: TRBV20-1
d_call: -
clone_size: once
cdr3_aa: CSARSTDTQYF
cdr3_nt: TGCAGTGCTCGGAGCACAGATACGCAGTATTTT

cdr3_length: 14
j_call: TRBJ1-1
v_call: TRBV4-2
d_call: -
clone_size: -
cdr3_aa: CASSQSGGATEAFF
cdr3_nt: TGTGCCAGCAGCCAATCCGGGGGGGCCACTGAAGCTTTCTTT

cdr3_length: 17
j_call: TRBJ1-3
v_call: TRBV18
d_call: TRBD1
clone_size: -
cdr3_aa: CASSPLGQGVMGNTIYF
cdr3_nt: TGTGCCAGCTCACCACTCGGACAGGGGGTGATGGGAAACACCATATATTTT

cdr3_length: 14
j_call: TRBJ2-2
v_call: TRBV2
d_call: TRBD2
clone_size: once
cdr3_aa: CASSLPGRAGELFF
cdr3_nt: TGTGCCAGCAGCCTGCCCGGGAGGGCCGGGGAGCTGTTTTTT

cdr3_length: 16
j_call: TRBJ2-1
v_call: TRBV7-9
d_call: -
clone_size: -
cdr3_aa: CASRPGGPSSYNEQFF
cdr3_nt: TGTGCCAGCAGGCCTGGGGGCCCAAGCTCCTACAATGAGCAGTTCTTC

cdr3_length: 15
j_call: TRBJ2-7
v_call: TRBV7-6
d_call: -
clone_size: -
cdr3_aa: CASSPSPTSSYEQYF
cdr3_nt: TGTGCCAGCAGTCCGAGTCCAACCTCCTCCTACGAGCAGTACTTC

cdr3_length: 15
j_call: TRBJ1-2
v_call: TRBV7-9
d_call: -
clone_size: -
cdr3_aa: CASSIVGGFGYGYTF
cdr3_nt: TGTGCCAGCAGTATCGTAGGAGGGTTTGGCTATGGCTACACCTTC

cdr3_length: 11
j_call: TRBJ2-3
v_call: TRBV2
d_call: -
clone_size: -
cdr3_aa: CASTYTDTQYF
cdr3_nt: TGTGCCAGCACCTACACAGATACGCAGTATTTT

cdr3_length: 14
j_call: TRBJ2-3
v_call: TRBV5-1
d_call: -
clone_size: -
cdr3_aa: CASSLATETYTQYF
cdr3_nt: TGCGCCAGCAGCTTGGCCACCGAAACCTATACGCAGTATTTT

cdr3_length: 18
j_call: TRBJ2-1
v_call: TRBV7-5
d_call: -
clone_size: -
cdr3_aa: CVRSANVLAGGVWNEQFF
cdr3_nt: TGTGTCAGAAGCGCAAACGTCCTAGCGGGGGGTGTGTGGAATGAGCAGTTCTTC

cdr3_length: 18
j_call: TRBJ2-1
v_call: TRBV2
d_call: -
clone_size: -
cdr3_aa: CASSGGLTLKSSYNEQFF
cdr3_nt: TGTGCCAGCAGTGGGGGTCTAACCCTGAAAAGCTCCTACAATGAGCAGTTCTTC

cdr3_length: 14
j_call: TRBJ1-1
v_call: TRBV27
d_call: -
clone_size: -
cdr3_aa: CASFPLGGRTEAFF
cdr3_nt: TGTGCCAGCTTCCCACTGGGGGGAAGGACTGAAGCTTTCTTT

cdr3_length: 14
j_call: TRBJ2-1
v_call: TRBV7-2
d_call: -
clone_size: -
cdr3_aa: CASSLRRSRNEQFF
cdr3_nt: TGTGCCAGCAGCTTAAGGCGCTCCCGCAATGAGCAGTTCTTC

cdr3_length: 13
j_call: TRBJ2-5
v_call: TRBV27
d_call: -
clone_size: -
cdr3_aa: CASSSRGAETQYF
cdr3_nt: TGTGCCAGCAGTTCTCGGGGGGCGGAGACCCAGTACTTC

cdr3_length: 15
j_call: TRBJ2-3
v_call: TRBV28
d_call: TRBD1
clone_size: -
cdr3_aa: CASIPQGVGADTQYF
cdr3_nt: TGTGCCAGCATCCCCCAGGGGGTTGGGGCAGATACGCAGTATTTT